Below, one T cell receptor beta chain is given with its context. Its recognized antigen is unknown. Per-nucleotide qualities are absent, and no much larger clonotype sits a single base away. The CDR3 spans 15 residues, from the cysteine through the phenylalanine. Only CDR3 DNA remains: 45 bases, in frame from the first base. Between the V and J ends, shortened by 1 base and 5 bases respectively, the junction contains 13 bases. The germline V gene yields SGHRS for CDR1 and YFSETQ for CDR2. At diagnosis, peripheral blood, uninvolved tumor-adjacent lung and tumor were collected and were preserved as a mix of fresh-frozen and FFPE material. For TCR repertoire profiling, the blood samples were analyzed as peripheral blood mononuclear cells. This specimen comes from a study of T cells in localized non-small cell lung cancer (dated by TCRdb to the early 2020s). Regarding the study in general: The study analyzed T cell repertoires of approximately 240 early-stage NSCLC patients, comparing tumors and uninvolved tumor-adjacent lungs. The cohort was made up of roughly 250 treatment-naive NSCLC patients whose localized lung tumors had been resected. Of the NSCLC patients, around 130 were male and approximately 97 were female, and the mean age was approximately 64 years.

Summary of the overall study and its limitations: A median of around 57 of the top 100 tumor clones were detected in paired uninvolved adjacent lung, and approximately 28 of these tumor clones were also found among the top 100 clones of the paired uninvolved adjacent lung. Uninvolved tumor-adjacent lung showed the highest T cell clonality, higher than tumor, which suggests more focused antigenic responses in the uninvolved tumor-adjacent lung. Because of the exploratory design, TCR variables were selected using unadjusted p-values without false-discovery rate correction. Higher T cell density in blood was associated with longer overall survival, whereas higher clonality in adjacent lung was associated with shorter survival. Because multi-region sequencing of the tumors was not done, intratumor heterogeneity could not be ruled out.

TCR beta CDR3 regions were sequenced from DNA using the immunoSEQ Assay. On the authors' methods: To compute T cell density, TCR beta template counts were normalized to usable DNA, which was estimated by amplifying housekeeping genes. Richness was estimated with the preseqR package, extrapolating to 400,000 templates for PBMC samples and 120,000 templates for tissue samples. Clonality was taken to be one minus Pielou's evenness. Tissue-enriched TCRs were identified by differential abundance testing using productive amino-acid clonotypes, minimum total count 5 and alpha 0.1. Repertoire overlap between compartments was quantified with the Jaccard Index and Morisita Overlap Index. GLIPH clustered TCR beta CDR3s with public tetramer-defined viral CDR3s; viral motifs required at least three viral sequences plus V-gene enrichment. Imported from immuneACCESS, the table was reduced by TCRdb to in-frame sequences with V and J called. These copies leave out some clones; in studies compared against another copy, an unresolved V gene accounts for under half, and the cause of the remainder is not known. For V, J and clone size, that table is used; D and trimming come from the DNA. In this sample the table shows about 82,000 clones, 60% to 85% of which occur a single time. The ten largest clones add up to about 19% of the sample.

The sample was PBMCs, taken before any cancer treatment. The receptor comes from a man between 40 and 70 years old with stage II squamous cell lung carcinoma. The chain is encoded by TRBV5-1 joined to TRBJ2-1; no D gene call is confident. The CDR3 corresponds to CASSLMSLRNNEQFF. The DNA sequence is given as TGCGCCAGCAGCTTGATGTCTCTGAGGAACAATGAGCAGTTCTTC.